The next 20 T cell receptor beta chains were all read from a single sample in a study of T cell clonality in common variable immunodeficiency. Study-level points and caveats: Reportedly, TCR beta sequences from common variable immunodeficiency showed fewer deletions and N-nucleotide insertions.

Profiled with immunoSEQ multiplex PCR; TCRdb holds only in-frame clones, not every one. The sample presents several thousand clones, none singletons. Antigens of these TCRs are unknown. Sequenced material: peripheral blood mononuclear cells. The receptors originated from a human donor with common variable immunodeficiency.

A note on this clone: The read terminates 3 residues ahead of where the CDR3 ends, so the germline J gene completes it. This chain connects TRBV19 to TRBJ1-3; D unresolved. The CDR3 runs to 15 residues. CDR1 and CDR2 from the germline V gene are LNHDA and SQIVND (reference sequence). Trimming stripped 3 bases from V and 0 bases from J, with 9 bases between. The DNA read from the CDR3 is TGTGCCAGTAGTATCGACATGAGCTCTGGAAACACC. Translated: CASSIDMSSGNT. The CDR3 in full is CASSIDMSSGNTIYF.

Note on this clone: The read ends 3 residues shy of where the CDR3 ends; the end is completed using the germline J gene. The V and J genes are TRBV19 and TRBJ2-3; TRBD1 matches at 9 bases. Germline-derived CDR1 and CDR2 are LNHDA and SQIVND (reference sequence). CDR3 length: 14 residues. Unmatched junction bases numbered 6, after V lost 8 bases and J lost 3 bases. The sequenced CDR3 bases are TGTGCCAGTTCGACAGGGGGAGTTACAGATACG. This codes for CASSTGGVTDT. The CDR3 as a whole reads CASSTGGVTDTQYF.

Worth noting for this clone: The CDR3 end falls 3 residues outside the read, so it is completed with the germline J gene. V usage is TRBV19 and J usage is TRBJ2-7; D may be TRBD2 (6 bases). V was trimmed by 6 bases and J by 3 bases, leaving 12 bases between them. Germline V CDR1 and CDR2: LNHDA, SQIVND (reference sequence). This CDR3 has 13 residues. CDR3 in amino acids: CASSPGLLYEQYF. The DNA read from the CDR3 is TGTGCCAGTAGCCCGGGACTCCTCTACGAG. Using reference TRBV19 and TRBJ2-7 for the parts outside the CDR3, the full variable domain is DGGITQSPKYLFRKEGQNVTLSCEQNLNHDAMYWYRQDPGQGLRLIYYSQIVNDFQKGDIAEGYSVSREKKESFPLTVTSAQKNPTAFYLCASSPGLLYEQYFGPGTRLTVT.

As for this clone: The missing CDR3 end, 3 residues past where the read stops, is filled in from the germline J gene. The gene calls are TRBV7-9 and TRBJ2-1; possibly TRBD1 for D (5 bases). Per the germline V gene, CDR1 is SEHNR and CDR2 is FQNEAQ (reference sequence). The ends were cut back, 5 bases at V and 8 bases at J, with 13 bases in the middle. The CDR3 consists of 13 residues. This CDR3 is CASSKYQGHEQFF. The CDR3 bases that were read are TGTGCCAGCAGCAAATACCAGGGTCATGAG.

This clone turned up a few times. The sequenced fragment ends 3 residues before the CDR3 boundary, so the rest is inferred from the germline J gene. The V call is TRBV7-3, the J call TRBJ2-1; TRBD1 aligns across 9 bases. The V and J ends lost 5 bases and 2 bases, in that order; junction bases with no gene match: 1. Germline CDR1 reads SGHTA; CDR2 reads FQGTGA. This CDR3 has 14 residues. The sequenced part of the CDR3 DNA is TGTGCCAGCAGCCGGGACAGGGCCTACAATGAG. Translated, it gives CASSRDRAYNE. The complete CDR3 sequence is CASSRDRAYNEQFF. The full variable domain, its missing parts supplied by reference TRBV7-3 and TRBJ2-1, is GAGVSQTPSNKVTEKGKYVELRCDPISGHTALYWYRQSLGQGPEFLIYFQGTGAADDSGLPNDRFFAVRPEGSVSTLKIQRTERGDSAVYLCASSRDRAYNEQFFGPGTRLTVL.

The table lists this clone with a few counts. From the germline J gene comes the end of the CDR3, since the read stops 3 residues before it. The gene calls are TRBV13 and TRBJ1-1; no clear D. Germline lookup yields CDR1 PRHDT and CDR2 FYEKMQ (reference sequence). There are 13 residues in the CDR3. Trimming pared 5 bases from V and 4 bases from J, leaving 11 bases between. The covered CDR3 bases are TGTGCCAGCAGCCCCCCCCAGATCACTGAA. This sequence encodes CASSPPQITE. The entire CDR3 is CASSPPQITEAFF.

As to this clone: The read halts 3 residues ahead of the CDR3 end, with the missing end drawn from the germline J gene. This sequence joins TRBV7-3 and TRBJ2-2; possibly TRBD2 for D (5 bases). Germline V lookup: CDR1 SGHTA, CDR2 FQGTGA. The CDR3 has 15 residues. The V and J ends lost 0 bases and 5 bases respectively, with 10 bases between them. CDR3 sequence: CASSLTGDRTGELFF. The covered CDR3 bases are TGTGCCAGCAGCTTAACCGGGGATAGGACCGGGGAG. Full variable domain (remainder filled in from reference TRBV7-3 and TRBJ2-2): GAGVSQTPSNKVTEKGKYVELRCDPISGHTALYWYRQSLGQGPEFLIYFQGTGAADDSGLPNDRFFAVRPEGSVSTLKIQRTERGDSAVYLCASSLTGDRTGELFFGEGSRLTVL.

This clone was observed a handful of times. The read terminates 3 residues before the CDR3 end, so the remaining end is supplied by the germline J gene. The J gene is TRBJ2-3, the V gene TRBV7-2, with 8 bases identical to TRBD2. This CDR3 has 13 amino acids. Losses at the gene ends were 11 bases for V and 5 bases for J; bases not matched to a gene: 9. Germline CDR1 reads SGHTA; CDR2 reads FQGNSA. The chain's CDR3 is CAVPAGAGDTQYF. The CDR3 bases that were read are TGTGCCGTTCCAGCGGGAGCAGGAGATACG.

This clone has more than one count but fewer than ten. The read finishes 3 residues shy of the CDR3 end, and the germline J gene is used to complete it. The J gene is TRBJ1-3, the V gene TRBV19; D is uncertain. The CDR3 is 18 residues long. Trimming stripped 3 bases from V and 3 bases from J, with 21 bases between. CDR1 LNHDA and CDR2 SQIVND come from the germline V gene (reference sequence). The sequenced CDR3 bases are TGTGCCAGTAGTATCGGTGGAACCCCGTTTCTAGATGGAAACACC. Protein sequence: CASSIGGTPFLDGNT. The CDR3, in full, reads CASSIGGTPFLDGNTIYF. Full variable domain (outside the CDR3, taken from reference TRBV19 and TRBJ1-3): DGGITQSPKYLFRKEGQNVTLSCEQNLNHDAMYWYRQDPGQGLRLIYYSQIVNDFQKGDIAEGYSVSREKKESFPLTVTSAQKNPTAFYLCASSIGGTPFLDGNTIYFGEGSWLTVV.

The table lists this clone with a few counts. The read falls 3 residues short of the CDR3 end, and the missing part is taken from the germline J gene. The genes are TRBV18 and TRBJ2-7; D unresolved. This CDR3 contains 14 residues. From germline, CDR1 is KGHSH and CDR2 LQKENI. Deletions cut 3 bases from V and 3 bases from J, with 12 bases between. The CDR3 spells CASSPSGLGYEQYF. CDR3 DNA (partial): TGTGCCAGCTCACCCTCAGGCTTGGGCTACGAG. The full variable domain, with the rest looked up from reference TRBV18 and TRBJ2-7, is NAGVMQNPRHLVRRRGQEARLRCSPMKGHSHVYWYRQLPEEGLKFMVYLQKENIIDESGMPKERFSAEFPKEGPSILRIQQVVRGDSAAYFCASSPSGLGYEQYFGPGTRLTVT.

This clone was seen a handful of times. The CDR3 loop is CASSYLSLAKGPYEQYF. Partial CDR3 DNA: TGTGCCAGCAGTTACCTGTCACTAGCGAAGGGACCCTACGAG. The chain carries TRBV6-2 or TRBV6-3 and TRBJ2-7, with 7 nucleotides matching TRBD2. The read ends 3 residues early relative to the CDR3; the germline J gene fills the gap. There are 17 residues in the CDR3. J lost 2 bases, V lost 2 bases, and 12 bases had no gene match. Germline V gives CDR1 MNHEY, CDR2 SVGEGT.

This clone was found a few times. The read comes to an end 3 residues before the CDR3 does, leaving the germline J gene to fill in the end. This sequence joins TRBV2 and TRBJ2-7; D is perhaps TRBD1 or TRBD2 (5 bases each). The germline V gene has CDR1 SNHLY and CDR2 FYNNEI. V lost 7 bases and J lost 0, with 13 bases in between. This CDR3 is 14 amino acids long. CDR3 DNA (partial): TGTGCCAGCACCAGGGTGGGGAGCTCCTACGAG. As protein: CASTRVGSSYE. The entire CDR3 protein is CASTRVGSSYEQYF.

To note about this clone: From the germline J gene comes the end of the CDR3, since the read stops 3 residues before it. The genes are TRBV7-3 and TRBJ2-5; maybe TRBD2 (6 bases). Germline CDR1 reads SGHTA; CDR2 reads FQGTGA. This CDR3 has 16 amino acids. Trimming took 2 bases from V and 1 from J, leaving 14 bases between them. CDR3 sequence: CASSLVAAGSQETQYF. The sequenced CDR3 bases are TGTGCCAGCAGCTTAGTAGCGGCAGGGAGCCAAGAGACC.

Of note for this clone: The CDR3 goes on 3 residues after the read ends, and that part is filled in from the germline J gene. V is TRBV18 and J is TRBJ2-1; 9 bases are a match to TRBD2. V dropped 0 bases and J dropped 5; count of bases not matched to a gene: 2. Germline-derived CDR1 and CDR2 are KGHSH and LQKENI. CDR3 length: 15 residues. The chain's CDR3 is CASSPPSGGNNEQFF. The CDR3 DNA, read in part, is TGTGCCAGCTCACCACCTAGCGGGGGTAACAATGAG.

This clone has just a few counts. Incomplete CDR3 DNA: TGTGCCAGCAGCTTATCATCCGGGGATGGGGAGACC. Amino acids: CASSLSSGDGET. The full CDR3 reads CASSLSSGDGETQYF. The J gene is TRBJ2-5, the V gene TRBV7-9, with D possibly being TRBD2 (5 bases). Coverage ceases 3 residues before the CDR3 finishes, and the germline J gene fills in the end. The length of the CDR3 is 15 residues. From germline, CDR1 is SEHNR and CDR2 FQNEAQ (reference sequence). Trimming removed 2 bases at V and 5 bases at J, with 15 bases between. Variable domain in full (rest from reference TRBV7-9 and TRBJ2-5): DTGVSQNPRHKITKRGQNVTFRCDPISEHNRLYWYRQTLGQGPEFLTYFQNEAQLEKSRLLSDRFSAERPKGSFSTLEIQRTEQGDSAMYLCASSLSSGDGETQYFGPGTRLLVL.

As regards this clone: With the read ending 3 residues before the CDR3 end, the germline J gene is used to fill in that end. This chain links TRBV5-6 with TRBJ2-7; D possibly corresponds to TRBD2 (6 bases). CDR1 is SGHDT, CDR2 YYEEEE, per germline. This CDR3 region has 15 residues. V was shortened by 1 base and J by 0 bases, with 11 bases between the two germline ends. CDR3 loop: CASSLSGTRSYEQYF. The DNA read from the CDR3 is TGTGCCAGCAGCTTGTCTGGGACTCGCTCCTACGAG.

This clone was picked up a small number of times. The missing CDR3 end, 3 residues past where the read stops, is filled in from the germline J gene. The gene calls are TRBV18 and TRBJ2-7, with 12 nucleotides matching TRBD1. Germline values: CDR1 KGHSH, CDR2 LQKENI. V lost 3 bases to trimming and J lost 3 bases; unmatched junction nucleotides: 18. CDR3 size: 20 residues. The CDR3 spells CASSPGLGTGGPRGLYEQYF. The sequenced CDR3 bases are TGTGCCAGCTCACCGGGGCTGGGGACAGGGGGCCCTCGGGGGCTCTACGAG. Looking up the rest from reference TRBV18 and TRBJ2-7 gives the full variable domain: NAGVMQNPRHLVRRRGQEARLRCSPMKGHSHVYWYRQLPEEGLKFMVYLQKENIIDESGMPKERFSAEFPKEGPSILRIQQVVRGDSAAYFCASSPGLGTGGPRGLYEQYFGPGTRLTVT.

Of note for this clone: The read terminates 3 residues ahead of where the CDR3 ends, so the germline J gene completes it. V is TRBV6-2 or TRBV6-3 and J is TRBJ2-1; TRBD2 is a possible D gene (5 bases). CDR1 is MNHEY, CDR2 SVGEGT, per germline. Trimming shortened V by 4 bases and J by 8 bases, and 18 bases separated the two germline ends. The CDR3 totals 15 residues. The CDR3 loop reads CASSSDSLVEDEQFF. CDR3 DNA, as far as it was read: TGTGCCAGCAGTTCGGACTCCCTCGTGGAGGATGAG.

With respect to this clone: The CDR3 end falls 3 residues outside the read, so it is completed with the germline J gene. The V gene is TRBV7-9, the J gene TRBJ1-1; D is possibly TRBD1 (6 bases). The germline V gene encodes CDR1 SEHNR and CDR2 FQNEAQ (reference sequence). CDR3 length: 15 amino acids. This chain's CDR3 is CASSRRSGTPGEAFF. The sequenced part of the CDR3 DNA is TGTGCCAGCAGCCGTAGGTCCGGGACACCAGGGGAA.

A remark on this clone: The read comes to an end 3 residues before the CDR3 does, leaving the germline J gene to fill in the end. The V gene is TRBV11-3, the J gene TRBJ2-5, with 9 bases aligning to TRBD1. The J segment lost 5 bases and the V segment lost 5 bases, leaving 9 bases of the junction unmatched. Germline CDR1 SGHNT, CDR2 YENEEA. This CDR3 is built from 15 residues. This CDR3 reads CASSTSTGTGETQYF. The CDR3 bases that were read are TGTGCCAGCAGCACCTCGACCGGGACAGGGGAGACC.